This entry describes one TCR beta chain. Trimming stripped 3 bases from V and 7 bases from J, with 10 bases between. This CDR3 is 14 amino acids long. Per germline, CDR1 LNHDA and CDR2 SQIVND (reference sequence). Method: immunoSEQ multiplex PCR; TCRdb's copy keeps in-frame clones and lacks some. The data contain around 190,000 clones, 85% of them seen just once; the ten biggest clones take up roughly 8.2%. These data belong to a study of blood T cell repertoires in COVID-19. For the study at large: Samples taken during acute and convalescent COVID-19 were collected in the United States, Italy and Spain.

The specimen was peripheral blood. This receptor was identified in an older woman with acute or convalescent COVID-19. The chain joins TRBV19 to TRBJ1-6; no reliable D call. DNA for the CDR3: TGTGCCAGTAGTATGGGAGGGCCGAATTCACCCCTCCACTTT. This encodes CASSMGGPNSPLHF.